The 18 T cell receptor beta chains below come from one sample, sequenced in a study of cytomegalovirus exposure and HLA in healthy donors. A multiplex PCR was run with 60 Vbeta primers and 13 Jbeta primers. The data were produced by immunoSEQ multiplex PCR, yet TCRdb's version contains in-frame clones alone and is incomplete. The profile shows 150,000 to 160,000 clones, 75% to 85% of them singletons. The sample consisted of PBMCs. Receptors were obtained from a man aged 30 to 45 in good health and CMV-seropositive.

The V gene is TRBV27, the J gene TRBJ2-5, with a weak D call TRBD1 (5 bases). Trimming cost V 5 bases and J 5 bases, with 12 bases left between them. The germline gives CDR1 MNHEY, CDR2 SMNVEV (reference sequence). The CDR3 spans 13 residues. The CDR3 DNA follows: TGTGCCAGCAGTCTCCTAGGGGTGGAGACCCAGTACTTC. Translating gives CASSLLGVETQYF.

The V and J genes are TRBV7-6 and TRBJ2-1; 11 nucleotides align to TRBD2. Trimming cost V 4 bases and J 8 bases; bases outside gene matches: 10. This CDR3 contains 16 residues. CDR1 is SGHVS and CDR2 is FNYEAQ in the germline V gene. The CDR3 loop is CASSSLAGGRRYEQFF. CDR3 bases: TGTGCCAGCAGCTCCCTAGCGGGGGGCCGCAGATATGAGCAGTTCTTC.

This clone was picked up a small number of times. The CDR3 DNA reads as TGCGCCAGCAGCCCTCGGACTAGCGGGACAATTTGGGATACGCAGTATTTT. Protein sequence: CASSPRTSGTIWDTQYF. The V gene is TRBV4-3, the J gene TRBJ2-3; 12 bases are shared with TRBD2. Germline trimming cut 4 bases from V and 6 bases from J; bases unmatched to any gene: 11. In germline, CDR1 is LGHNA, CDR2 YSLEER. The CDR3 is 17 amino acids.

The V and J genes are TRBV5-1 and TRBJ2-3; 9 nucleotides match TRBD2. This CDR3 spans 14 amino acids. Germline CDR1 reads SGHRS; CDR2 reads YFSETQ. This CDR3 reads CASNAGGPADTQYF. The CDR3 nucleotides are TGCGCTTCGAACGCGGGGGGGCCGGCAGATACGCAGTATTTT.

The rearrangement links TRBV6-5 to TRBJ1-1; TRBD1 aligns across 11 bases. V dropped 4 bases and J dropped 0; count of bases not matched to a gene: 4. The CDR3 totals 16 residues. CDR1 and CDR2 (germline): MNHEY, SVGAGI. In nucleotides, the CDR3 is TGTGCCAGCAGTTCCGGGACAGGGGGTATGAACACTGAAGCTTTCTTT. This encodes CASSSGTGGMNTEAFF.

J is TRBJ1-1 and V is TRBV10-3; unclear D gene. The CDR3 loop spans 14 amino acids. Germline CDR1 and CDR2: ENHRY and SYGVKD. Trimming removed 3 bases from V and 1 base from J, with 9 bases in between. The CDR3 here is CAISDGTANTEAFF. The CDR3 nucleotides read TGTGCCATCAGTGATGGCACCGCGAACACTGAAGCTTTCTTT.

This chain links TRBV7-2 with TRBJ2-1; possible D gene TRBD2, 6 bases. Germline V gene data show CDR1 as SGHTA and CDR2 as FQGNSA. V was shortened by 5 bases and J by 3 bases, with 20 bases between the two germline ends. The CDR3 extends over 17 amino acids. The CDR3 loop reads CASSPQLTAGNYNEQFF. CDR3 DNA sequence: TGTGCCAGCAGCCCACAACTTACAGCGGGTAACTACAATGAGCAGTTCTTC.

The CDR3 DNA sequence: TGTGCCAGCAGGCCAGGGGTGAGCAATCAGCCCCAGCATTTT. This gives the protein CASRPGVSNQPQHF. V usage is TRBV19 and J usage is TRBJ1-5; possible D gene TRBD1, 6 bases. Per the germline V gene, CDR1 is LNHDA and CDR2 is SQIVND (reference sequence). The CDR3 is 14 amino acids. The germline V and J ends were trimmed by 9 bases and 1 base, with 13 bases remaining between them.

In its sample, this clone was seen a few times. This sequence joins TRBV4-1 and TRBJ2-1; the match to TRBD2 covers 11 bases. Germline V gene sequence: CDR1 MGHRA, CDR2 YSYEKL. The CDR3 totals 18 residues. The J segment lost 3 bases and the V segment lost 1 base, leaving 8 bases of the junction unmatched. CDR3 DNA: TGCGCCAGCAGCCAAGGACAATCCGGGACTAGCGGCTACAATGAGCAGTTCTTC. Protein: CASSQGQSGTSGYNEQFF.

The gene calls are TRBV19 and TRBJ2-7; TRBD2 is a possible D gene (6 bases). This CDR3 has 13 amino acids. Per the germline V gene, CDR1 is LNHDA and CDR2 is SQIVND (reference sequence). V was trimmed by 8 bases and J by 4 bases, leaving 15 bases between them. The CDR3 coding sequence is TGTGCCAGTTCATCATTAAGCGGGTACGAGCAGTACTTC. Protein sequence: CASSSLSGYEQYF.

This clone ranks as medium-sized (0.01 to 0.1%). Other DNA sequences in this specimen translate into the identical CDR3. The chain employs TRBV6-5 and TRBJ2-7; D might be TRBD2 (6 bases). V gave up 0 bases and J gave up 2 bases, with 11 bases separating them. The germline V gene encodes CDR1 MNHEY and CDR2 SVGAGI. The CDR3 has 15 residues. The CDR3 DNA reads TGTGCCAGCAGTTACTCGCCGGGAGAGGCCTACGAGCAGTACTTC. It specifies CASSYSPGEAYEQYF.

This chain joins TRBV27 and TRBJ2-7; D may be TRBD2 (5 bases). The CDR3 runs to 15 residues. The germline V gene encodes CDR1 MNHEY and CDR2 SMNVEV (reference sequence). Trimming removed 8 bases at V and 4 bases at J, with 21 bases between. Here the CDR3 DNA reads TGTGCCAGCCAGCGCGGGCTAGGCCCATCTTACGAGCAGTACTTC. This gives the protein CASQRGLGPSYEQYF.

This clone was seen a handful of times. The chain uses TRBV30 and TRBJ2-7; D might be TRBD1 (5 bases). This CDR3 has 17 residues. Deletions cut 0 bases from V and 1 base from J, with 19 bases between. CDR1 is GTSNPN, CDR2 SVGIG, per germline (reference sequence). The CDR3 coding sequence is TGTGCCTGGAGTGTTTCTCTGGGGCGGAACTATTCCTACGAGCAGTACTTC. As protein: CAWSVSLGRNYSYEQYF.

The rearrangement joins TRBV5-1 to TRBJ2-2; 7 bases fit TRBD1. Germline values: CDR1 SGHRS, CDR2 YFSETQ. The ends lost 4 bases at V and 4 bases at J; junction bases unmatched: 10. The CDR3 runs 16 residues. The CDR3 region is CASSPGDRVGTGELFF. In nucleotides, the CDR3 is TGCGCCAGCAGCCCGGGCGACAGGGTGGGCACCGGGGAGCTGTTTTTT.

The V gene is TRBV6-1, the J gene TRBJ1-2; the D is unclear. The CDR3 runs 13 residues. The V end was cut by 3 bases, the J end by 5 bases, with 10 bases between. Germline V gene data show CDR1 as MNHNS and CDR2 as SASEGT. CDR3 nucleotide sequence: TGTGCCAGCAGTGAGGCGGGGTGGTATGGCTACACCTTC. The encoded protein is CASSEAGWYGYTF.

The V and J genes are TRBV18 and TRBJ2-1, with 11 nucleotides matching TRBD2. Losses at the gene ends were 3 bases for V and 1 base for J; bases not matched to a gene: 2. The germline V gene encodes CDR1 KGHSH and CDR2 LQKENI. This CDR3 spans 16 amino acids. This CDR3 is CASSPPSGRSYNEQFF. CDR3 bases: TGTGCCAGCTCACCCCCTAGCGGGAGGTCCTACAATGAGCAGTTCTTC.

The chain uses TRBV9 and TRBJ2-5, with D perhaps TRBD2 (9 bases). The V gene's germline CDR1 is SGDLS and CDR2 YYNGEE. The V gene lost 4 bases and the J gene lost 5 bases, with 21 bases spanning the gap. The CDR3 has 16 residues. The CDR3 sequence: CASSPRGLAGWETQYF. The CDR3 DNA is TGTGCCAGCAGCCCCAGGGGGCTAGCGGGGTGGGAGACCCAGTACTTC. Looking up the rest from reference TRBV9 and TRBJ2-5 gives the full variable domain: DSGVTQTPKHLITATGQRVTLRCSPRSGDLSVYWYQQSLDQGLQFLIQYYNGEERAKGNILERFSAQQFPDLHSELNLSSLELGDSALYFCASSPRGLAGWETQYFGPGTRLLVL.

The rearrangement links TRBV6-5 to TRBJ2-7; possible D gene TRBD1, 6 bases. Germline CDR1 MNHEY, CDR2 SVGAGI. The V and J ends lost 6 bases and 4 bases respectively, with 16 bases between them. The CDR3 covers 14 residues. CDR3 bases: TGTGCCAGCAGACATGACAGGTCTCGGTACGAGCAGTACTTC. It specifies CASRHDRSRYEQYF.